This T cell receptor (beta chain) appears in the sequencing data of a study of T cells after yellow fever vaccination. Study summary: Low-cell-number fractions were prepared with SMART-Seq v4 Ultra Low Input. Overall study findings and caveats: Boosting was followed by the reappearance of most primary-vaccination clones (just under 97% CD4, under 90% CD8).

The CDR3 runs to 13 residues. The germline V gene encodes CDR1 MNHNS and CDR2 SASEGT. Trimming took off 5 bases at V and 5 bases at J, with 13 bases between the two ends. This clonotype came up many times. The antigen remains undetermined. For TCR, cDNA came from 5'RACE template switching, which added a universal primer site and UMIs. TCRdb processed the 5' RACE reads anew with MiXCR; each CDR3 protein has one entry. Of around 350,000 distinct CDR3 sequences in the sample, 6% to 8% were seen once. Source: PBMCs, taken 5 days after the yellow fever booster vaccination. This sequence originates from a man between 25 and 39 years old who received the YFV17D yellow fever vaccine. The genes are TRBV6-1 and TRBJ2-7; D is perhaps TRBD1 (7 bases). CDR3 sequence reads: CASSQGGFNEQYF. The DNA of the CDR3 is TGTGCCAGCAGTCAGGGGGGATTCAACGAGCAGTACTTC.